This T cell receptor beta chain was found in a study of cytomegalovirus exposure and HLA in healthy donors. On this clone itself: Its cognate antigen is unknown.

Study-level results: Earlier analysis yielded a pattern in which most TCR beta V segments were productive about 90% or about 30% of the time. A missense variant in DCLRE1C was later tied to TCR beta V- and J-gene trimming.

V shed 5 bases and J 1 base; nucleotides not matched to a gene: 5. Germline lookup yields CDR1 SGHTA and CDR2 FQGNSA. The CDR3 length is 15 residues. It was with 60 Vbeta and 13 Jbeta primers that the PCR ran. As processed by the authors: In a later analysis, 75 million to 95 million unique TCR beta chains included roughly 11 million shared by two or more donors. TCRdb's copy holds only in-frame clones and misses some; the assay was immunoSEQ multiplex PCR. V and J calls and clone size are those listed in that table; D and trimming were worked out from the DNA. The sample records some 150,000 clones, 80% being singletons. Those who donated were healthy bone marrow donors.

This TCR came from a man aged 45-65 years in good health and CMV-seronegative. Sequenced: PBMCs. V usage is TRBV7-2 and J usage is TRBJ1-2, with 9 bases aligning to TRBD1. The CDR3 bases are TGTGCCAGCAGCGCCCGGGACAGGGATAACTATGGCTACACCTTC. It yields the protein CASSARDRDNYGYTF.